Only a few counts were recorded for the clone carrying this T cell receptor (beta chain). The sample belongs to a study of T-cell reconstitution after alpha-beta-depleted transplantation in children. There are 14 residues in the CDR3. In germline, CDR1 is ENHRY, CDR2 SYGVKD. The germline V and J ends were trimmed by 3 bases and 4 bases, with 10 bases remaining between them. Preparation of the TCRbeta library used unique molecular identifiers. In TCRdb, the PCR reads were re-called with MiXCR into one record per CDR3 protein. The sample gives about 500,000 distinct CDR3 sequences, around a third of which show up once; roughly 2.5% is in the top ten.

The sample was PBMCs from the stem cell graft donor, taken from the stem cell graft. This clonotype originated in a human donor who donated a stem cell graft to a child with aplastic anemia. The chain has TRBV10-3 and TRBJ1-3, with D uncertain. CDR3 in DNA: TGTGCCATCAGTGATCCTCTGGGGGGAAACACCATATATTTT. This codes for CAISDPLGGNTIYF.